The clone carrying this TCR beta chain came up once. Its antigen is currently unknown. This record belongs to a study of blood T cells in healthy people across ages. Broader study findings: Naive CD4+ cells and diversity were both higher in long-lived donors than in aged donors. As naive T cell percentage varied, TCR beta diversity correlated strongly with it. It was not known whether donors were CMV positive (a possible confounder of expanded clonotype changes).

Together with a sample-barcoded 5' primer, a J-beta primer mix was included in a second PCR lasting about 7 to 11 cycles. TCRdb re-called the 5' RACE reads with MiXCR, one entry per CDR3 protein. Of 1.5 million to 2 million distinct CDR3 sequences listed, roughly 43% are singletons. Total RNA extraction produced at least 5 micrograms (per sample) for the study. The specimen sequenced was blood. The sequence was collected from a human donor in good health.

The CDR3 here is CASSDNRAKNIQYF. CDR3 sequence (DNA): TGTGCCAGCAGTGACAACAGAGCCAAAAACATTCAGTACTTC. The V gene is TRBV6-5, the J gene TRBJ2-4; no clear D. CDR1 is MNHEY and CDR2 is SVGAGI in the germline V gene. V was trimmed by 5 bases and J by 0 bases, leaving 8 bases between them. The CDR3 sequence is 14 residues long.